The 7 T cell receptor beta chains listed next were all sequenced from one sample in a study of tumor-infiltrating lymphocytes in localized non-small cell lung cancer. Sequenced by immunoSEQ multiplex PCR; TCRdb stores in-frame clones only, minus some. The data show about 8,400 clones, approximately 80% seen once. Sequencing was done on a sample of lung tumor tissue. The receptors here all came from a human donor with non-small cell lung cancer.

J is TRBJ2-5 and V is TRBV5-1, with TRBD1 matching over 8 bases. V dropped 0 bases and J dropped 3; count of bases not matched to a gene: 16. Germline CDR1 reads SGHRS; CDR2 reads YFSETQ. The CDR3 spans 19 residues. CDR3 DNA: TGCGCCAGCAGCTTGGCCCCCCCGGGGGCAGGGGGCGTGGAAGAGACCCAGTACTTC. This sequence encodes CASSLAPPGAGGVEETQYF.

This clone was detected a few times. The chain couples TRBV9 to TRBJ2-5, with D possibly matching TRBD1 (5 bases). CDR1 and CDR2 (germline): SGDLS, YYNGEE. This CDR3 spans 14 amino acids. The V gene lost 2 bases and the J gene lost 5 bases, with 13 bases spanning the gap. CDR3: CASSVGASWETQYF. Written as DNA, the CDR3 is TGTGCCAGCAGCGTTGGGGCGTCTTGGGAGACCCAGTACTTC.

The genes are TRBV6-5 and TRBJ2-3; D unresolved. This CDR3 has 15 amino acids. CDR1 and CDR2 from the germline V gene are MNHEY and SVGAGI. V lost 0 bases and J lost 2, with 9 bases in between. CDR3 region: CASSYSWGPTDTQYF. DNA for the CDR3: TGTGCCAGCAGTTACTCGTGGGGTCCCACAGATACGCAGTATTTT.

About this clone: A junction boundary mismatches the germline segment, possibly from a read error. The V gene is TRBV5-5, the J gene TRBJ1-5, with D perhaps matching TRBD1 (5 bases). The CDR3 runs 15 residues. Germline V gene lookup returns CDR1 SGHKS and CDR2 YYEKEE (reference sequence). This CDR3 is CASSGRGDSDQPQHF. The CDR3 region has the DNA TGTGCCAGCAGCGGCCGAGGGGATAGCGATCAGCCCCAGCATTTT. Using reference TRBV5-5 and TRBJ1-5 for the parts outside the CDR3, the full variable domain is DAGVTQSPTHLIKTRGQQVTLRCSPISGHKSVSWYQQVLGQGPQFIFQYYEKEERGRGNFPDRFSARQFPNYSSELNVNALLLGDSALYLCASSGRGDSDQPQHFGDGTRLSIL.

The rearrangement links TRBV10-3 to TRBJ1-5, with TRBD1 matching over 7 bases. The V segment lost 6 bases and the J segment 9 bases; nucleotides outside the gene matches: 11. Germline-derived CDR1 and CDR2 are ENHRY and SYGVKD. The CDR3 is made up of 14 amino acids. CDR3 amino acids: CAIRGQVPGMPQHF. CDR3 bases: TGTGCCATCAGAGGACAGGTGCCCGGTATGCCCCAGCATTTT.

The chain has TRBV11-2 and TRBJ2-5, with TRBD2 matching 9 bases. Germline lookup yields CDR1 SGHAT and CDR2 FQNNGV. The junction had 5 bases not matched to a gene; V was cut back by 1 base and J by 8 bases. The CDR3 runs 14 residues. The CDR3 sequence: CASSLGASGTTQYF. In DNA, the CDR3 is TGTGCCAGCAGCTTAGGTGCTAGCGGGACAACCCAGTACTTC.

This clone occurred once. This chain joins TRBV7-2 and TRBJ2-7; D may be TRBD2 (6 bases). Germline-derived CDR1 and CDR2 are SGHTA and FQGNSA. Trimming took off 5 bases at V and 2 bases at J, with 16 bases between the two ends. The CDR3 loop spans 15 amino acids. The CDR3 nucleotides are TGTGCCAGCAGCCCAATGGGGGACTTAACCTACGAGCAGTACTTC. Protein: CASSPMGDLTYEQYF. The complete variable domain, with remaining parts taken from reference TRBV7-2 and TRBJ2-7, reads GAGVSQSPSNKVTEKGKDVELRCDPISGHTALYWYRQSLGQGLEFLIYFQGNSAPDKSGLPSDRFSAERTGGSVSTLTIQRTQQEDSAVYLCASSPMGDLTYEQYFGPGTRLTVT.